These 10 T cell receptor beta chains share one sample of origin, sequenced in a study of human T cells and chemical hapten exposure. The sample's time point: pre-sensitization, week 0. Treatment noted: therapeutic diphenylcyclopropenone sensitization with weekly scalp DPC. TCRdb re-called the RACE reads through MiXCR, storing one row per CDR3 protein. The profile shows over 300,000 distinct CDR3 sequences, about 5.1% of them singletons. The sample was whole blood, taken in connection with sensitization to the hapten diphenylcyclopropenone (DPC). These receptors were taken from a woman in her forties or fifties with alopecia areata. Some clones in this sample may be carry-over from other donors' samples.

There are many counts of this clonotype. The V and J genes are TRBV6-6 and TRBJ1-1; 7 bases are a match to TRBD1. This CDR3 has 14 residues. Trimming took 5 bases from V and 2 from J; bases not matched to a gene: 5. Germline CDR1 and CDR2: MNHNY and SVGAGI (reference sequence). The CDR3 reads CASSHGTVNTEAFF. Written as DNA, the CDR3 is TGTGCCAGCAGTCATGGGACAGTAAACACTGAAGCTTTCTTT.

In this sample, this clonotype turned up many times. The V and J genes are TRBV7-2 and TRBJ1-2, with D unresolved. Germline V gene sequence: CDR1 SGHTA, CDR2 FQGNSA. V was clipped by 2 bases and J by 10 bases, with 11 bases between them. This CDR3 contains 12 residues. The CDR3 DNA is TGTGCCAGCAGCTTAAACGGACTTCCCTACACCTTC. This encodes CASSLNGLPYTF.

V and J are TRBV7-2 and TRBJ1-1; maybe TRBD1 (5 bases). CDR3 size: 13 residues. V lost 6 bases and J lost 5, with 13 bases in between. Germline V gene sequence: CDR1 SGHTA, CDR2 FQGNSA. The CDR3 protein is CASRLTRGTEAFF. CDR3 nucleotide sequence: TGTGCCAGCAGGCTCACTAGGGGAACTGAAGCTTTCTTT.

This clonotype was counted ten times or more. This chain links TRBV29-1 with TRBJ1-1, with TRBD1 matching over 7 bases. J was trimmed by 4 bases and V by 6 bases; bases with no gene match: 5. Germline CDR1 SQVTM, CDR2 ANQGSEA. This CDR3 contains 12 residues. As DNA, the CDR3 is TGCAGCGTCTCACAGGGGAGCACTGAAGCTTTCTTT. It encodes CSVSQGSTEAFF.

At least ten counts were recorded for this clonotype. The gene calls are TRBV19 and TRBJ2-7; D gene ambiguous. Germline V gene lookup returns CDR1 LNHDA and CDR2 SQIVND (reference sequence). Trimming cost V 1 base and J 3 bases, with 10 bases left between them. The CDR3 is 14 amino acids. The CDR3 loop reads CASSIGAGRYEQYF. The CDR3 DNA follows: TGTGCCAGTAGTATAGGGGCCGGCCGCTACGAGCAGTACTTC.

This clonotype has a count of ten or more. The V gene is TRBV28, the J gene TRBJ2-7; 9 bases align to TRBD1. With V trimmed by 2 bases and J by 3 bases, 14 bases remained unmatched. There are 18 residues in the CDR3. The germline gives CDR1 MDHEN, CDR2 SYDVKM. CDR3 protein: CASSLNRGHPPVVYEQYF. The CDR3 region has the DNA TGTGCCAGCAGTTTAAACAGGGGGCATCCTCCGGTGGTCTACGAGCAGTACTTC. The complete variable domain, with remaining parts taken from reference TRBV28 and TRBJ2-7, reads DVKVTQSSRYLVKRTGEKVFLECVQDMDHENMFWYRQDPGLGLRLIYFSYDVKMKEKGDIPEGYSVSREKKERFSLILESASTNQTSMYLCASSLNRGHPPVVYEQYFGPGTRLTVT.

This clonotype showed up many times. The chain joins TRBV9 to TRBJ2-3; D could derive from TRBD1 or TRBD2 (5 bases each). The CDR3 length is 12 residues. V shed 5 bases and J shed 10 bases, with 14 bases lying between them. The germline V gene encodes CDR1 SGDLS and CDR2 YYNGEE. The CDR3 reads CASSHGALAQYF. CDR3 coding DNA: TGTGCCAGCAGTCACGGGGCCTTAGCGCAGTATTTT.

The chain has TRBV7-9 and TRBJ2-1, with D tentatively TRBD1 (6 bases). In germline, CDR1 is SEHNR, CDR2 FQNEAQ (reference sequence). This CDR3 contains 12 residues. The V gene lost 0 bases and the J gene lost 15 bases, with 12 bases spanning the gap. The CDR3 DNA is TGTGCCAGCAGCTTAGCGCTTCAGGGGACGTTCTTC. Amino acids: CASSLALQGTFF.

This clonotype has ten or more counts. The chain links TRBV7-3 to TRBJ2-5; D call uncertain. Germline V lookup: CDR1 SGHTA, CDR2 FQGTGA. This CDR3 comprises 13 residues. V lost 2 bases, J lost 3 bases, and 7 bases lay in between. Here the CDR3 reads CASSLYSKETQYF. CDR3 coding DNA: TGTGCCAGCAGCTTATACTCAAAAGAGACCCAGTACTTC.

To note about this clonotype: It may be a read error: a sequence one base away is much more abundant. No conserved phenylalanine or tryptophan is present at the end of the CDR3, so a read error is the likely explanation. The CDR3 DNA reads as TGTGCCAGCAGCCGGACAGGGTCTAGCACAGATACGCAGTATTAT. Amino acids: CASSRTGSSTDTQYY. The rearrangement uses TRBV7-7 and TRBJ2-3, with TRBD1 matching over 8 bases. Germline CDR1 SSHAT, CDR2 FNYEAQ (reference sequence). Unmatched junction bases numbered 4, after V lost 5 bases and J lost 0 bases. CDR3 length: 15 amino acids.